A selection of T cell receptor beta chains follows, all from one sample in a study of T cells after yellow fever vaccination. TCRdb itself ran the 5' RACE reads through MiXCR, one entry per CDR3 protein. This repertoire shows 100,000 to 150,000 distinct CDR3 sequences, approximately 8.4% found once; its top ten account for 30% to 40%. The sequencing used CD8+ T cells sorted from PBMCs, collected on the day of the yellow fever booster vaccination. The origin of the receptors is a man aged 18-30 years who received the YFV17D yellow fever vaccine. CDR3s include the opening cysteine and the closing phenylalanine or tryptophan. The order of the fields is J gene, clone size, D gene, V gene, CDR3 protein, CDR3 DNA. The D gene is left open where the match is weak. Some rows mark clone size as missing; the rest say once, few, many or name a class of expanded clone.

TRBJ2-7,few,TRBD1,TRBV5-4,CASRFRDRGRHEQYF,TGTGCCAGCAGATTCCGGGACAGGGGGCGCCACGAGCAGTACTTC
TRBJ2-3,.,.,TRBV4-3,CASSQDGGQGRQYF,TGCGCCAGCAGCCAAGATGGAGGGCAGGGGAGGCAGTATTTT
TRBJ2-1,.,.,TRBV6-6,CASCWTEDNEQFF,TGTGCCAGCTGTTGGACGGAAGACAATGAGCAGTTCTTC
TRBJ2-2,few,.,TRBV9,CASSVGVGELFF,TGTGCCAGCAGCGTAGGGGTCGGGGAGCTGTTTTTT
TRBJ2-3,many,TRBD2,TRBV29-1,CSVRLANTDTQYF,TGCAGCGTGCGACTAGCCAACACAGATACGCAGTATTTT
TRBJ1-4,few,.,TRBV6-5,CASSAQAGAHGKGEKLFF,TGTGCCAGCAGTGCTCAGGCCGGGGCCCACGGAAAGGGAGAAAAACTGTTTTTT
TRBJ2-7,.,.,TRBV5-4,CASSLTAGGSYEQYF,TGTGCCAGCAGCTTGACGGCAGGAGGGTCCTACGAGCAGTACTTC
TRBJ2-3,.,TRBD2,TRBV6-2/TRBV6-3,CAASGGLPTDTQYF,TGTGCCGCTAGCGGGGGCCTCCCCACAGATACGCAGTATTTT
TRBJ2-1,many,TRBD1,TRBV2,CASSERDRGLVEQFF,TGTGCCAGCAGTGAAAGGGACAGGGGGCTCGTTGAGCAGTTCTTC
TRBJ2-5,once,TRBD1,TRBV15,CATSNHRGPETQYF,TGTGCCACCAGCAATCACAGGGGCCCAGAGACCCAGTACTTC
TRBJ1-1,.,.,TRBV10-3,CAISESWGFYLAFF,TGTGCCATCAGTGAGTCGTGGGGTTTTTACTTGGCTTTCTTT
TRBJ2-4,.,TRBD1,TRBV5-6,CASSSGQGWDIQYF,TGTGCCAGCAGCTCGGGACAGGGATGGGACATTCAGTACTTC
TRBJ2-7,few,.,TRBV5-1,CASSLVGAVYEQYF,TGCGCCAGCAGCTTGGTCGGGGCTGTATACGAGCAGTACTTC
TRBJ1-1,.,.,TRBV25-1,CASSEHSFVEAFF,TGTGCCAGCAGTGAACACAGTTTTGTTGAAGCTTTCTTT
TRBJ2-1,few,TRBD2,TRBV27,CASSHPTSGVRYEQFF,TGTGCCAGCAGTCACCCCACTAGCGGGGTACGATATGAGCAGTTCTTC
TRBJ1-5,.,.,TRBV5-6,CASSWAGGQPQHF,TGTGCCAGCAGTTGGGCCGGCGGTCAGCCCCAGCATTTT
TRBJ2-1,.,TRBD2,TRBV23-1,CASSPSRGGQSLYNEQFF,TGCGCCAGCAGTCCCTCCCGGGGGGGGCAGAGTCTCTACAATGAGCAGTTCTTC
TRBJ2-3,few,TRBD2,TRBV7-3,CASSPLAGSSTDTQYF,TGTGCCAGCAGCCCCTTAGCGGGTTCTAGCACAGATACGCAGTATTTT
TRBJ2-2,few,TRBD2,TRBV4-3,CASSQDWGLASGELFF,TGCGCCAGCAGCCAAGATTGGGGACTAGCGTCCGGGGAGCTGTTTTTT
TRBJ2-2,few,.,TRBV20-1,CSANRARWDGELFF,TGCAGTGCTAACCGGGCCCGGTGGGACGGGGAGCTGTTTTTT
TRBJ2-3,.,TRBD2,TRBV10-3,CAISETASGALSTDTQYF,TGTGCCATCAGTGAGACGGCTAGCGGGGCCCTTAGCACAGATACGCAGTATTTT
TRBJ1-1,few,.,TRBV10-2,CAGPDGVNTEAFF,TGCGCCGGACCGGACGGAGTGAACACTGAAGCTTTCTTT
TRBJ2-4,.,.,TRBV5-1,CASSLGWDQKNIQYF,TGCGCCAGCAGCTTGGGATGGGACCAGAAAAACATTCAGTACTTC
TRBJ2-1,.,TRBD1,TRBV7-3,CASRPTGGEQFF,TGTGCCAGCAGACCTACAGGGGGTGAGCAGTTCTTC
TRBJ2-7,few,.,TRBV7-9,CASSLVVSTGTYEQYF,TGTGCCAGCAGCTTAGTAGTCTCTACAGGGACCTACGAGCAGTACTTC
TRBJ2-3,.,.,TRBV6-2/TRBV6-3,CASSYRGLVSSTDTQYF,TGTGCCAGCAGTTACCGCGGTCTAGTTAGTAGCACAGATACGCAGTATTTT
TRBJ2-5,.,.,TRBV5-1,CASSSSTGLQAVETQYF,TGCGCCAGCAGCTCCTCTACTGGGCTGCAGGCGGTGGAGACCCAGTACTTC
TRBJ1-2,many,.,TRBV7-2,CASSLRQTYGYTF,TGTGCCAGCAGCTTACGACAGACCTATGGCTACACCTTC
TRBJ2-3,.,.,TRBV12-3/TRBV12-4,CASRHTDTQYF,TGTGCCAGCAGACACACAGATACGCAGTATTTT
TRBJ2-7,.,.,TRBV6-2/TRBV6-3,CASSHRPTTYEQYF,TGTGCCAGCAGTCATAGACCGACAACCTACGAGCAGTACTTC
TRBJ1-1,few,.,TRBV4-1,CASSQEGGFGNEAFF,TGCGCCAGCAGCCAAGAGGGGGGCTTTGGGAATGAAGCTTTCTTT
TRBJ2-7,few,.,TRBV20-1,CSARGLLSYEQYF,TGCAGTGCTAGGGGACTCCTCTCCTACGAGCAGTACTTC
TRBJ2-4,many,.,TRBV7-9,CASSPRDTGDKNIQYF,TGTGCCAGCAGTCCCCGGGACACCGGGGACAAAAACATTCAGTACTTC
TRBJ1-5,.,.,TRBV7-8,CASSLAGGSGGQPQHF,TGTGCCAGCAGCTTAGCGGGCGGGAGCGGGGGGCAGCCCCAGCATTTT
TRBJ2-2,.,TRBD2,TRBV6-5,CASSYFASGGTGELFF,TGTGCCAGCAGTTACTTCGCTAGCGGGGGAACCGGGGAGCTGTTTTTT
TRBJ2-5,few,.,TRBV7-2,CASSLVGQAETQYF,TGTGCCAGCAGCTTAGTGGGACAAGCAGAGACCCAGTACTTC
TRBJ1-5,.,TRBD1,TRBV28,CASSTWDRESQPQHF,TGTGCCAGCAGTACCTGGGACAGGGAGAGTCAGCCCCAGCATTTT
TRBJ2-7,.,.,TRBV29-1,CSVDWGESYEQYF,TGCAGCGTTGATTGGGGGGAGTCTTACGAGCAGTACTTC
TRBJ2-1,many,.,TRBV6-2/TRBV6-3,CASRSGREVNEQFF,TGTGCCAGTCGGAGCGGCAGGGAAGTCAATGAGCAGTTCTTC
TRBJ2-3,few,.,TRBV12-5,CASGPSFVRQYF,TGTGCTAGTGGTCCCTCTTTTGTGCGGCAGTATTTT
TRBJ2-3,few,.,TRBV28,CASSIFRTISDTQYF,TGTGCCAGCAGTATATTCCGGACGATCTCAGATACGCAGTATTTT
TRBJ2-2,many,.,TRBV4-3,CASSPDGSGTGELFF,TGCGCCAGCAGCCCCGACGGTTCGGGCACCGGGGAGCTGTTTTTT
TRBJ2-7,few,TRBD1,TRBV9,CASSATGAEQYF,TGTGCCAGCAGCGCGACAGGGGCCGAGCAGTACTTC
TRBJ2-7,.,TRBD1,TRBV4-3,CASSPGQGADEQYF,TGCGCCAGCAGCCCGGGACAGGGGGCTGACGAGCAGTACTTC
TRBJ2-7,many,TRBD1,TRBV5-1,CASSATGAHEQYF,TGCGCCAGCAGCGCGACAGGGGCGCACGAGCAGTACTTC
TRBJ1-1,.,TRBD1,TRBV25-1,CASSEYGGQAREAFF,TGTGCCAGCAGTGAATATGGAGGACAGGCGCGTGAAGCTTTCTTT
TRBJ2-2,.,.,TRBV7-9,CASSQVRTVNTGELFF,TGTGCCAGCAGCCAAGTCAGGACAGTCAACACCGGGGAGCTGTTTTTT
TRBJ2-7,.,.,TRBV7-9,CASRREGTYEQYF,TGTGCCAGCAGAAGAGAAGGGACCTACGAGCAGTACTTC